The rows below give T cell receptor beta chains drawn from one sample of a study of identical twins. MiXCR, run by TCRdb on the 5' RACE reads, gives a single entry per CDR3 protein. The data show 1,800,000 or so distinct CDR3 sequences, about 30% seen once. The source material was cord blood. The receptors were gathered from a newborn girl in good health. Each CDR3 is given with its conserved first and last residue. A D gene is named only where the DNA matches it firmly. Some rows have no size entry. The others give once, few or many, or a class for an expanded clone.

cdr3_nt	cdr3_aa	d_call	cdr3_length	v_call	j_call	clone_size
TGTGCCAGCTCACGCGGGGGGCCCAACAATGAGCAGTTCTTC	CASSRGGPNNEQFF	TRBD2	14	TRBV18	TRBJ2-1	NA
TGCAGTGCTAGAGGAGGGGACTATCCTTTAGAGCAGTACTTC	CSARGGDYPLEQYF	TRBD2	14	TRBV20-1	TRBJ2-7	few
TGTGCCAGCAGTTTAGCGGACAGGGGAGGAATAGAGACCCAGTACTTC	CASSLADRGGIETQYF	TRBD1	16	TRBV6-5	TRBJ2-5	few
TGCAGTGCTAGTCCTGTGGGACAGGGGTTGGTGCCCCAGCATTTT	CSASPVGQGLVPQHF	TRBD1	15	TRBV20-1	TRBJ1-5	NA
TGCAGCGTTGAAGGGGGGACAGGGGCTAACATTCAGTACTTC	CSVEGGTGANIQYF	TRBD1	14	TRBV29-1	TRBJ2-4	few
TGCGCCAGCAGCCAAGTATATGGAACCTCGGATGAGCAGTTCTTC	CASSQVYGTSDEQFF	NA	15	TRBV4-1	TRBJ2-1	few
TGCAGTGGAGAGGGGAAGCGCTACAATGAGCAGTTCTTC	CSGEGKRYNEQFF	NA	13	TRBV20-1	TRBJ2-1	few
TGCAGCGTTGCCGGGGACAACTCCTACAATGAGCAGTTCTTC	CSVAGDNSYNEQFF	NA	14	TRBV29-1	TRBJ2-1	NA
TGTGCCAGCAGAAACAGGGGACGGGGTCTAAGTAGTGTCGGCTACACCTTC	CASRNRGRGLSSVGYTF	TRBD1	17	TRBV2	TRBJ1-2	NA
TGTGCCAGCACCTTTGGGGTCCAAAACTATGGCTACACCTTC	CASTFGVQNYGYTF	NA	14	TRBV9	TRBJ1-2	once
TGCGCCAGCAGCGTACGGGACACCCTGAACACTGAAGCTTTCTTT	CASSVRDTLNTEAFF	NA	15	TRBV5-1	TRBJ1-1	NA
TGTGCCAGCAGTGGGAGACCTTACGAGCAGTACTTC	CASSGRPYEQYF	NA	12	TRBV2	TRBJ2-7	few
TGTGCCAGCAGTTACGTGACAGGTCATAATTCACCCCTCCACTTT	CASSYVTGHNSPLHF	NA	15	TRBV6-6	TRBJ1-6	NA
TGCAGTGCTAGACGTAGCGGGAGGGCCTACAATGAGCAGTTCTTC	CSARRSGRAYNEQFF	TRBD2	15	TRBV20-1	TRBJ2-1	NA
TGCAGTGCTAGAGATTTCGGGCGGTTTGAAGCTTTCTTT	CSARDFGRFEAFF	NA	13	TRBV20-1	TRBJ1-1	NA
TGTGCCAGCAGCGTAGTAGCGGCGGGAGCGACAGATACGCAGTATTTT	CASSVVAAGATDTQYF	TRBD2	16	TRBV9	TRBJ2-3	NA
TGTGCCAGCAGTGACCGGCTAGCGGGCACAGATACGCAGTATTTT	CASSDRLAGTDTQYF	TRBD2	15	TRBV2	TRBJ2-3	few
TGCAGTGCCAATAACTGGAACAATGAGCAGTTCTTC	CSANNWNNEQFF	NA	12	TRBV20-1	TRBJ2-1	NA
TGCGCCAGCAGCCTTTTCCGGGACAGGCCCTACGAGCAGTACTTC	CASSLFRDRPYEQYF	TRBD1	15	TRBV4-1	TRBJ2-7	few
TGTGCCAGCAGGGGACAGGGTGGCTACACCTTC	CASRGQGGYTF	TRBD1	11	TRBV2	TRBJ1-2	many
TGCAGTGCCTACGACAGGGGGGGCACAGATACGCAGTATTTT	CSAYDRGGTDTQYF	TRBD1	14	TRBV20-1	TRBJ2-3	few
TGTGCCACCAAAGATTCAGGGACCCACACCCGTTCTCCAACTAATGAAAAACTGTTTTTT	CATKDSGTHTRSPTNEKLFF	NA	20	TRBV7-9	TRBJ1-4	NA
TGTGCCAGCAGTGCGACAGTGAACACTGAAGCTTTCTTT	CASSATVNTEAFF	NA	13	TRBV11-1	TRBJ1-1	many
TGCAGTGCTCGACGGGGGGCGAACACCGGGGAGCTGTTTTTT	CSARRGANTGELFF	TRBD2	14	TRBV20-1	TRBJ2-2	NA
TGTGCCAGCAGTGAATGGGCTAGCGGGGAACAAGAGACCCAGTACTTC	CASSEWASGEQETQYF	TRBD2	16	TRBV2	TRBJ2-5	few
TGTGCCAGCAGTCCCGGGACAGGGGCCGGCTACACCTTC	CASSPGTGAGYTF	TRBD1	13	TRBV28	TRBJ1-2	few
TGTGCCAGCAGCCCCACTAGCTGGGATACGCAGTATTTT	CASSPTSWDTQYF	NA	13	TRBV9	TRBJ2-3	few
TGTGCCAGCAGTCAGCAAGGGCGACCGATCCCTTCCGATGGCTACACCTTC	CASSQQGRPIPSDGYTF	NA	17	TRBV28	TRBJ1-2	NA
TGCAGTGCTAGAGTTCTAGCGGAGCCCACAGATACGCAGTATTTT	CSARVLAEPTDTQYF	TRBD2	15	TRBV20-1	TRBJ2-3	many
TGTGCCAGCGGGTCTCAGGGACTAGCGGGAGATACGCAGTATTTT	CASGSQGLAGDTQYF	TRBD2	15	TRBV2	TRBJ2-3	NA
TGCAGTGCTCGCCAACCCGGGACTAGACAAGAGACCCAGTACTTC	CSARQPGTRQETQYF	TRBD2	15	TRBV20-1	TRBJ2-5	NA
TGTGCCAGCAGCAGTGGGAGAGGTGGTCAGCCCCAGCATTTT	CASSSGRGGQPQHF	NA	14	TRBV12-3/TRBV12-4	TRBJ1-5	NA
TGTGCCAGCAGTACCCCGGGACAGGGGAAAACTAATGAAAAACTGTTTTTT	CASSTPGQGKTNEKLFF	TRBD1	17	TRBV28	TRBJ1-4	few
TGTGCCGTCAGGGCCGGGACCGTCACAGATACGCAGTATTTT	CAVRAGTVTDTQYF	NA	14	TRBV10-3	TRBJ2-3	NA
TGTGCCAGCAGCTTTGGGGTTCCAGGACCCGGGGGCCCTGGGGCCAACGTCCTGACTTTC	CASSFGVPGPGGPGANVLTF	NA	20	TRBV5-5	TRBJ2-6	NA
TGTGCCAGTCGTACCCGGAGTACTGAAGCTTTCTTT	CASRTRSTEAFF	NA	12	TRBV6-5	TRBJ1-1	NA
TGCAGTGCTCGTCCCACAGCACGGGACACTGAAGCTTTCTTT	CSARPTARDTEAFF	NA	14	TRBV20-1	TRBJ1-1	few
TGTGCCAGCAGGCGACTAGTTCCCCCAGATACGCAGTATTTT	CASRRLVPPDTQYF	NA	14	TRBV6-6	TRBJ2-3	few
TGCAGTGCTAGGAAGCCAGGGAAGGTCCATGGCTACACCTTC	CSARKPGKVHGYTF	NA	14	TRBV20-1	TRBJ1-2	NA
TGTGCCAGTTCACGACCTAGCGGGAGGAATGAGCAGTTCTTC	CASSRPSGRNEQFF	TRBD2	14	TRBV19	TRBJ2-1	few
TGCAGCGTTCAACCCCTCGGGGACGGAGAGCAGTTCTTC	CSVQPLGDGEQFF	NA	13	TRBV29-1	TRBJ2-1	few
TGTGCCAGCAACCTGGAGCGGGGGGCCTACAATGAGCAGTACTTC	CASNLERGAYNEQYF	TRBD2	15	TRBV12-3/TRBV12-4	TRBJ2-7	NA
TGCGCCAGCAGTCCTCCGGCAGGGCGGTATGGCTACACCTTC	CASSPPAGRYGYTF	NA	14	TRBV4-1	TRBJ1-2	few
TGTGCCACCAGCGACAGGGTTAATGAAAAACTGTTTTTT	CATSDRVNEKLFF	TRBD1	13	TRBV24-1	TRBJ1-4	NA
TGTGCCAGCAGTTCACAGGGGGCTGGGGACACTGAAGCTTTCTTT	CASSSQGAGDTEAFF	TRBD1	15	TRBV27	TRBJ1-1	NA
TGCAGTGCTCAGCCCGGGACAGAATACGGCTACACCTTC	CSAQPGTEYGYTF	TRBD1	13	TRBV20-1	TRBJ1-2	NA
TGTGCCAGTAGGGACACGTTAAGCACAGATACGCAGTATTTT	CASRDTLSTDTQYF	NA	14	TRBV12-3/TRBV12-4	TRBJ2-3	NA
TGTGCCAGCACCTGGGGCAGGTCCCTCAATCAGCCCCAGCATTTT	CASTWGRSLNQPQHF	NA	15	TRBV6-6	TRBJ1-5	few
TGTGCCAGCAGCTTAGGCCCCTGGTTGGAAACACGCACAGATACGCAGTATTTT	CASSLGPWLETRTDTQYF	NA	18	TRBV7-2	TRBJ2-3	few
TGCGCCAGCAGCCTTACGTCCACGACAAAAACCTACGAGCAGTACTTC	CASSLTSTTKTYEQYF	NA	16	TRBV5-1	TRBJ2-7	few